These 11 T cell receptor beta chains were all obtained from the same sample, sequenced in a study of tumor-infiltrating lymphocytes in primary liver carcinoma. Constant-region priming of around 490 ng total RNA yielded TCR beta cDNA. TCR beta libraries came from three nested multiplex PCR rounds using slightly modified ARM-PCR. Each of the first two PCR rounds ran approximately 10 cycles with TRBV1-TRBV30 forward and C-beta reverse primers. One entry per CDR3 protein, called by TCRdb with MiXCR from the multiplex PCR reads. The sample shows 150,000 to 200,000 distinct CDR3 sequences, around four fifths of them seen only once. Starting material for RNA and DNA co-extraction consisted of about 20-30 mg of unsorted bulk tissue. Source material: tumor tissue from primary liver carcinoma. The receptors were gathered from a man in his forties with primary liver carcinoma and hepatitis B virus infection.

Points on this clonotype: An end of the junction does not agree with germline; a read error may underlie this. The chain employs TRBV11-1 and TRBJ2-4, with 8 bases fitting TRBD2. The CDR3 contains 17 residues. Germline V gene data show CDR1 as SGHAT and CDR2 as FQDESV (reference sequence). The CDR3 is CASCFPGISGAKDIQYF. CDR3 bases: TGTGCCAGCTGCTTTCCCGGGATTAGCGGGGCCAAAGACATTCAGTACTTC. Full variable domain (outside the CDR3, taken from reference TRBV11-1 and TRBJ2-4): EAEVAQSPRYKITEKSQAVAFWCDPISGHATLYWYRQILGQGPELLVQFQDESVVDDSQLPKDRFSAERLKGVDSTLKIQPAELGDSAMYLCASCFPGISGAKDIQYFGAGTRLSVL.

Points on this clonotype: Germline and junction disagree at one end, which may indicate a read error. The chain combines TRBV6-5 with TRBJ1-2; D uncertain. CDR1 is MNHEY and CDR2 is SVGAGI in the germline V gene. The length of the CDR3 is 13 residues. CDR3 region: CVSSPPGSHGYTF. CDR3 sequence (DNA): TGTGTCAGCAGCCCACCTGGGAGCCATGGTTACACCTTC.

V gene TRBV12-3 or TRBV12-4 combines with J gene TRBJ2-3; TRBD2 matches at 8 bases. The ends lost 9 bases at V and 4 bases at J; junction bases unmatched: 9. CDR3 length equals 14 residues. The CDR3 protein is CASSPGTRSDTQYF. The CDR3 coding sequence is TGTGCCAGTAGTCCTGGGACTAGGTCAGATACGCAGTATTTT.

This clonotype showed up just once. The junction and the germline gene differ at one end; a read error may be behind it. V usage is TRBV11-1 and J usage is TRBJ2-7, with 7 nucleotides matching TRBD1. Germline CDR1 is SGHAT and CDR2 is FQDESV (reference sequence). The CDR3 sequence is 14 residues long. The DNA of the CDR3 is TGTGCCTGCAGCTTACGGACAGGCGTTTACGAGCAGTATTTC. As protein: CACSLRTGVYEQYF.

Concerning this clonotype itself: A much larger clone sits a single nucleotide away, making a read error possible. V and J are TRBV28 and TRBJ1-2, with D possibly being TRBD1 (6 bases). CDR3 length: 14 amino acids. From germline, CDR1 is MDHEN and CDR2 SYDVKM. CDR3 sequence: CVSSDGTSFNGYTF. CDR3 in DNA: TGTGTCAGCAGTGACGGGACAAGCTTTAATGGCTACACCTTC.

In the case of this clonotype: One end of the junction varies from germline; a read error may be responsible. CDR3 loop: CASSSASTGDINEQYF. The CDR3 DNA follows: TGTGCCAGCAGCTCCGCCTCGACAGGGGACATCAACGAGCAATACTTC. This rearrangement joins TRBV7-8 to TRBJ2-7; 8 nucleotides line up with TRBD1. Germline assignment: CDR1 SGHVS and CDR2 FQNEAQ. The CDR3 loop spans 16 amino acids.

A note on this clonotype: Germline is not matched at one junction end, which may reflect a read error. The chain is built from TRBV12-3 or TRBV12-4 and TRBJ1-2, with a weak D call TRBD1 (5 bases). The CDR3 runs 12 residues. CDR3 in DNA: TGTACCAGTAGTTTACCAGGGATCGGCTACACCTTC. Its translation: CTSSLPGIGYTF.

Of note for this clonotype: Its ends do not fully match the called genes, so a read error is possible. The J gene is TRBJ2-3, the V gene TRBV4-2; 8 bases are a match to TRBD2. This CDR3 spans 16 amino acids. CDR1 and CDR2 (germline): LGHNA, YNFKEQ. In DNA form, the CDR3 reads TGTGCCAGCAGTCAAGAGTTGGGGACTAGGGGCGGTACGCAGTATTTT. It specifies CASSQELGTRGGTQYF.

With respect to this clonotype: The junction departs from germline at one end; a sequencing error may be responsible. V gene TRBV6-5 combines with J gene TRBJ2-1; D is unresolved. The CDR3 length is 11 residues. CDR1 is MNHEY, CDR2 SVGAGI, per germline. As DNA, the CDR3 is TGTGCCAGCGGTTACGTGTATGAGCAGTTCTTC. It codes for CASGYVYEQFF.

As regards this clonotype: Lacking the conserved final phenylalanine or tryptophan, this CDR3 likely reflects a read error. This sequence joins TRBV28 and TRBJ2-3; 9 bases are shared with TRBD1. Germline V gene data show CDR1 as MDHEN and CDR2 as SYDVKM. Germline trimming cut 3 bases from V and 6 bases from J; bases unmatched to any gene: 7. The CDR3 spans 15 residues. The CDR3 loop is CASSFPGQGSDTQYS. CDR3 in DNA: TGTGCCAGCAGTTTTCCGGGACAGGGATCGGATACGCAGTATTCT.

In regard to this clonotype: Possible read error: a much larger clone is one base away. The chain is built from TRBV24-1 and TRBJ2-7; D possibly corresponds to TRBD2 (5 bases). CDR1 and CDR2 from the germline V gene are KGHDR and SFDVKD. The CDR3 is 11 residues long. The V end lost 4 bases, the J end lost 10 bases, and 10 bases lay between the germline ends. CDR3: CATSDGVIQYF. CDR3 in DNA: TGTGCCACCAGTGACGGGGTAATACAGTACTTC.